The rows below give T cell receptor beta chains drawn from one sample of a study of graft-versus-host responses after intestinal transplantation. Sequencing used immunoSEQ multiplex PCR; TCRdb keeps in-frame clones, though not all of them. The data contain fewer than 20,000 clones, approximately 80% of them seen just once; the ten biggest clones take up about 3.8%. Sequencing used ileum tissue, obtained approximately 83 weeks after intestinal transplantation. Every receptor here comes from a human patient who received an intestinal transplant, so some T cells may come from the graft donor. Both conserved end residues are part of each CDR3. D genes are given only for firm matches. Clone size appears in some rows only: once, few, many, or a class for an expanded clone.

>TRBD1|TRBJ2-7|.|TRBV5-1
CASSSDPTGGDEQYF
TGCGCCAGCAGCTCCGACCCGACAGGGGGCGACGAGCAGTACTTC
>.|TRBJ2-7|.|TRBV11-3
CASSFYSYEQYF
TGTGCCAGCAGCTTCTACTCCTACGAGCAGTACTTC
>.|TRBJ1-6|.|TRBV27
CAGGGNSPLHF
TGTGCCGGGGGCGGGAATTCACCCCTCCACTTT
>.|TRBJ1-4|.|TRBV15
CATGRRISPVANEKLFF
TGTGCCACCGGCCGCAGGATCTCTCCGGTGGCTAATGAAAAACTGTTTTTT
>TRBD2|TRBJ2-2|.|TRBV9
CASSTGLEAGELFF
TGTGCCAGCAGCACCGGACTAGAGGCCGGGGAGCTGTTTTTT
>.|TRBJ2-7|once|TRBV12-5
CASGWTVTPPYEQYF
TGTGCTAGTGGTTGGACAGTAACACCTCCCTACGAGCAGTACTTC
>TRBD1|TRBJ1-2|few|TRBV2
CASSEAPGQGNGYTF
TGTGCCAGCAGTGAAGCTCCGGGACAGGGGAATGGCTACACCTTC
>.|TRBJ2-7|.|TRBV5-1
CASSPAGIYEQYF
TGCGCCAGCAGCCCCGCAGGGATCTACGAGCAGTACTTC
>.|TRBJ1-2|.|TRBV18
CASSKTDSLGYTF
TGTGCCAGCTCAAAGACGGACAGTCTTGGCTACACCTTC
>.|TRBJ2-7|.|TRBV6-6
CASSYSTPISYEQYF
TGTGCCAGCAGTTACTCGACGCCTATCTCCTACGAGCAGTACTTC
>.|TRBJ2-3|.|TRBV14
CASSRLTRGPVKQYF
TGTGCCAGCAGCCGACTCACCAGGGGCCCCGTAAAGCAGTATTTT
>.|TRBJ2-1|.|TRBV5-5
CASSLLASSYNEQFF
TGTGCCAGCAGCTTGTTGGCTAGCTCCTACAATGAGCAGTTCTTC
>.|TRBJ1-2|.|TRBV4-1
CASSQVLGSLYGYTF
TGCGCCAGCAGCCAAGTTTTGGGGTCCCTCTATGGCTACACCTTC
>.|TRBJ2-6|.|TRBV7-3
CASSLGERLQSRANVMTF
TGTGCCAGCAGCCTGGGGGAACGCTTACAAAGTCGGGCCAACGTCATGACTTTC
>.|TRBJ2-7|few|TRBV19
CASSPQSSSYEQYF
TGTGCCAGTAGCCCACAGTCTAGCTCCTACGAGCAGTACTTC
>.|TRBJ2-4|few|TRBV7-3
CASSLTGQNIQYF
TGTGCCAGCAGCTTGACTGGCCAAAACATTCAGTACTTC